The 9 T cell receptor beta chains presented below share a single source sample, sequenced in a study of T-cell memory formation after mild COVID-19. TCRdb itself ran the 5' RACE reads through MiXCR, one entry per CDR3 protein. The sample lists approximately 250,000 distinct CDR3 sequences; around 15% were seen once. The sample taken for sequencing was PBMCs or a T cell subset sorted from them (not recorded which). The receptors come from a man between 18 and 35 years old who had mild COVID-19 (a few samples of this study predate the infection). Cell type and time point are not known.

This clonotype was recorded a few times. The chain couples TRBV6-2 or TRBV6-3 to TRBJ2-7, with 10 bases matching TRBD2. The V gene end was trimmed by 7 bases and the J gene end by 3 bases; junction bases not matched to a gene: 6. This CDR3 has 14 residues. CDR1 and CDR2 (germline): MNHEY, SVGEGT. As DNA, the CDR3 is TGTGCCAGCACCAGACTAGCGGGTGGCTACGAGCAGTACTTC. Translating gives CASTRLAGGYEQYF.

This clonotype showed up just a few times. The chain links TRBV20-1 to TRBJ2-1, with D maybe TRBD2 (7 bases). The CDR3 extends over 13 amino acids. The V end was cut by 6 bases, the J end by 6 bases, with 15 bases between. Germline V gene data show CDR1 as DFQATT and CDR2 as SNEGSKA (reference sequence). The CDR3 is CSALGRGINEQFF. CDR3 sequence (DNA): TGCAGTGCCCTGGGGAGGGGGATCAATGAGCAGTTCTTC.

The J gene is TRBJ1-6, the V gene TRBV7-6; D call uncertain. Germline CDR1 is SGHVS and CDR2 is FNYEAQ. Trimming took off 11 bases at V and 6 bases at J, with 11 bases between the two ends. CDR3 size: 12 residues. The CDR3 reads CAPGCCNSPLHF. The DNA for the CDR3 is TGTGCCCCCGGTTGCTGTAATTCACCCCTCCACTTT.

This rearrangement joins TRBV29-1 to TRBJ2-2; 9 positions agree with TRBD1. The germline gives CDR1 SQVTM, CDR2 ANQGSEA. CDR3 length: 14 residues. V gave up 5 bases and J gave up 4 bases; unmatched junction bases: 5. As DNA, the CDR3 is TGCAGCGTTCCGGGACAGGGCGGCACCGGGGAGCTGTTTTTT. Translated, it gives CSVPGQGGTGELFF.

The table lists this clonotype with a few counts. The chain links TRBV20-1 to TRBJ2-5, with 11 bases that match TRBD2. The CDR3 runs to 14 residues. The ends lost 6 bases at V and 5 bases at J; junction bases unmatched: 8. CDR1 and CDR2 (germline): DFQATT, SNEGSKA (reference sequence). CDR3 DNA: TGCAGTGCCCGTACTAGCGGGGGTTGGGAGACCCAGTACTTC. As protein: CSARTSGGWETQYF.

V and J are TRBV3-1 and TRBJ2-7; D may be TRBD2 (5 bases). Between the trimmed V and J ends, which lost 1 base and 3 bases, there was a span of 7 bases. CDR1 LGHDT and CDR2 YNNKEL come from the germline V gene (reference sequence). The CDR3 runs to 13 residues. The CDR3 region is CASSQVGVYEQYF. CDR3 DNA: TGTGCCAGCAGCCAAGTCGGGGTCTACGAGCAGTACTTC.

This clonotype came up many times. This chain uses TRBV5-1 with TRBJ1-6; the D is unclear. V shed 1 base and J shed 8 bases, with 7 bases lying between them. This CDR3 comprises 13 residues. Germline values: CDR1 SGHRS, CDR2 YFSETQ. The chain's CDR3 is CASSLKSDSPLHF. The CDR3, as DNA: TGCGCCAGCAGCTTGAAATCCGATTCACCCCTCCACTTT.

The V gene is TRBV12-3 or TRBV12-4, the J gene TRBJ2-2, with D tentatively TRBD2 (6 bases). V lost 7 bases and J lost 0, with 15 bases in between. The CDR3 is 16 residues long. CDR3 sequence: CASNSPIAANTGELFF. The DNA of the CDR3 is TGTGCCAGCAATTCACCAATAGCGGCGAACACCGGGGAGCTGTTTTTT.

V is TRBV25-1 and J is TRBJ2-2, with 8 bases identical to TRBD1. With 7 bases clipped from V and 6 bases from J, the junction kept 16 bases outside the gene matches. The V gene's germline CDR1 is MGHDK and CDR2 SYGVNS. The CDR3 length is 17 residues. In nucleotides, the CDR3 is TGTGCCAGCACCGGACAGGGAATCTATAGTGGAGCCGGGGAGCTGTTTTTT. Its protein is CASTGQGIYSGAGELFF.